These 16 T cell receptor beta chains were all obtained from the same sample, sequenced in a study of control samples from healthy donors and cancer patients. The repertoire was sequenced with immunoSEQ multiplex PCR; TCRdb's copy has only in-frame clones and lacks some. The sample lists about 120,000 clones; 91% were seen once. The material sequenced was blood. Source of these receptors: a woman aged 18 to 35 in good health.

The rearrangement joins TRBV27 to TRBJ2-7; TRBD1 matches 7 bases. J lost 2 bases, V lost 5 bases, and 9 bases had no gene match. The CDR3 totals 15 residues. Germline CDR1 reads MNHEY; CDR2 reads SMNVEV (reference sequence). CDR3 residues: CASSHRQGRTYEQYF. CDR3 coding DNA: TGTGCCAGCAGTCACCGACAGGGACGAACCTACGAGCAGTACTTC.

This clone showed up just once. The chain is built from TRBV7-3 and TRBJ1-4; the D gene is possibly TRBD1 (5 bases). The CDR3 runs to 14 residues. The V gene lost 1 base and the J gene lost 8 bases, with 11 bases spanning the gap. Germline CDR1 reads SGHTA; CDR2 reads FQGTGA. The CDR3 is CASSLKGEGEKLFF. The DNA of the CDR3 is TGTGCCAGCAGCTTAAAAGGGGAGGGGGAAAAACTGTTTTTT.

The chain uses TRBV6-5 and TRBJ2-2; the D gene is possibly TRBD2 (5 bases). V lost 8 bases and J 1 base, leaving 14 bases between the germline ends. CDR1 MNHEY and CDR2 SVGAGI come from the germline V gene. This CDR3 has 15 amino acids. This CDR3 is CASRPRGVNTGELFF. CDR3 sequence (DNA): TGTGCCAGCCGCCCTCGGGGAGTGAACACCGGGGAGCTGTTTTTT.

The chain combines TRBV2 with TRBJ1-1; no clear D gene. Trimming shortened V by 3 bases and J by 1 base, and 9 bases separated the two germline ends. The CDR3 totals 14 residues. The germline CDR1 and CDR2 sequences are SNHLY and FYNNEI. DNA of the CDR3: TGTGCCAGCAGTGATTGGGAGACGAACACTGAAGCTTTCTTT. The encoded protein is CASSDWETNTEAFF.

The CDR3 protein is CASSQAHLAGGRGDTQYF. The DNA of the CDR3 is TGTGCCAGCAGTCAGGCTCATCTAGCGGGAGGGCGGGGAGATACGCAGTATTTT. The chain links TRBV28 to TRBJ2-3, with TRBD2 identical over 12 bases. The CDR3 runs to 18 residues. CDR1 is MDHEN and CDR2 is SYDVKM in the germline V gene. Trimming took 5 bases from V and 5 from J; bases not matched to a gene: 14.

V usage is TRBV14 and J usage is TRBJ2-6; 7 nucleotides align to TRBD1. The CDR3 covers 16 residues. CDR1 is SGHDN and CDR2 is FVKESK in the germline V gene. The trim removed 7 bases at V and 0 bases at J, leaving 6 bases unmatched. The CDR3 loop reads CASTTGTSSGANVLTF. CDR3 coding DNA: TGTGCCAGCACGACAGGGACCAGCTCTGGGGCCAACGTCCTGACTTTC.

The rearrangement joins TRBV4-2 to TRBJ2-2; 11 bases are shared with TRBD2. The CDR3 covers 19 residues. The V segment lost 1 base and the J segment 2 bases; nucleotides outside the gene matches: 9. Germline loops: CDR1 LGHNA, CDR2 YNFKEQ. The CDR3 sequence: CASSQVYLSGRANTGELFF. In DNA form, the CDR3 reads TGTGCCAGCAGCCAAGTATACCTTAGCGGGAGGGCCAACACCGGGGAGCTGTTTTTT.

The genes are TRBV5-4 and TRBJ2-1; D might be TRBD1 or TRBD2, each matching 5 bases. Trimming removed 4 bases from V and 6 bases from J, with 17 bases in between. The CDR3 is 15 amino acids. Germline assignment: CDR1 SGHNT and CDR2 YYREEE (reference sequence). The CDR3 here is CASSVDRGPTNEQFF. DNA for the CDR3: TGTGCCAGCAGCGTCGACCGGGGCCCGACCAATGAGCAGTTCTTC.

The chain joins TRBV27 to TRBJ2-7; the match to TRBD1 covers 7 bases. V shed 9 bases, J shed 3 bases, and the junction held 5 bases outside the gene matches. Germline CDR1 and CDR2: MNHEY and SMNVEV (reference sequence). CDR3 length equals 12 residues. The CDR3 DNA sequence: TGTGCCAGTCGACAGGGTAACTACGAGCAGTACTTC. Protein product: CASRQGNYEQYF.

The CDR3 is CASRESGGSRAFF. In DNA form, the CDR3 reads TGTGCCAGCAGAGAGTCGGGGGGCAGTAGGGCTTTCTTT. The rearrangement joins TRBV27 to TRBJ1-1; D perhaps matches TRBD1 (6 bases). The CDR3 is made up of 13 amino acids. Per germline, CDR1 MNHEY and CDR2 SMNVEV (reference sequence). V shed 6 bases and J shed 11 bases, with 19 bases lying between them.

The gene calls are TRBV7-2 and TRBJ2-7; possibly TRBD1 or TRBD2 for D (5 bases each). Trimming took off 4 bases at V and 1 base at J, with 8 bases between the two ends. The CDR3 is 13 amino acids. Looked up from germline, CDR1 is SGHTA and CDR2 is FQGNSA. CDR3 protein: CASSSGPSYEQYF. CDR3 in DNA: TGTGCCAGCAGCTCGGGACCTTCCTACGAGCAGTACTTC.

The V and J genes are TRBV5-1 and TRBJ2-3, with unresolved D. CDR1 and CDR2 (germline): SGHRS, YFSETQ. The CDR3 spans 16 residues. V was pared by 1 base and J by 2 bases, with 14 bases between. CDR3 sequence (DNA): TGCGCCAGCAGCTTGAGATCAAACACACCCACAGATACGCAGTATTTT. Protein product: CASSLRSNTPTDTQYF. The full variable domain, with the rest looked up from reference TRBV5-1 and TRBJ2-3, is KAGVTQTPRYLIKTRGQQVTLSCSPISGHRSVSWYQQTPGQGLQFLFEYFSETQRNKGNFPGRFSGRQFSNSRSEMNVSTLELGDSALYLCASSLRSNTPTDTQYFGPGTRLTVL.

The CDR3 reads CASSLAKGTYEQYF. The CDR3 DNA reads TGTGCCAGCAGCCTAGCAAAGGGCACCTACGAGCAGTACTTC. The chain combines TRBV5-4 with TRBJ2-7; tentatively, D is TRBD2 (5 bases). Looked up from germline, CDR1 is SGHNT and CDR2 is YYREEE (reference sequence). The CDR3 is made up of 14 amino acids. Trimming left V 4 bases short and J 2 bases short, with 13 bases between.

The chain links TRBV6-2 or TRBV6-3 to TRBJ2-7; 8 positions match TRBD2. V gave up 4 bases and J gave up 3 bases; unmatched junction bases: 2. The CDR3 is 13 residues long. CDR1 is MNHEY and CDR2 is SVGEGT in the germline V gene. The CDR3 region is CASSSSGYYEQYF. CDR3 DNA sequence: TGTGCCAGCAGTTCTAGCGGGTACTACGAGCAGTACTTC.

The chain uses TRBV4-1 and TRBJ1-2; D uncertain. Trimming took 0 bases from V and 4 from J, leaving 6 bases between them. Germline lookup yields CDR1 MGHRA and CDR2 YSYEKL. The CDR3 consists of 13 residues. CDR3 residues: CASSQDRLYGYTF. In DNA form, the CDR3 reads TGCGCCAGCAGCCAAGACAGGCTCTATGGCTACACCTTC.

J is TRBJ2-3 and V is TRBV7-3; TRBD2 matches at 9 bases. The ends lost 0 bases at V and 3 bases at J; junction bases unmatched: 10. CDR1 and CDR2 (germline): SGHTA, FQGTGA. The CDR3 loop spans 18 amino acids. The CDR3 reads CASSLTASSSGKTDTQYF. CDR3 nucleotides: TGTGCCAGCAGCTTAACTGCATCGTCTAGCGGGAAAACAGATACGCAGTATTTT.